This TCR beta chain was documented in a study of shared clonotypes between healthy human individuals. The table came from immunoSEQ multiplex PCR; TCRdb's copy has only in-frame clones and leaves some out. The sample includes about 500,000 clones, roughly four fifths of them seen just once. This clone was seen a handful of times. V was shortened by 5 bases and J by 5 bases, with 13 bases between the two germline ends. This CDR3 is 14 amino acids long. The germline V gene encodes CDR1 MNHEY and CDR2 SMNVEV (reference sequence). V is TRBV27 and J is TRBJ1-5, with a tentative D call TRBD1 (5 bases). What was sequenced was PBMCs. The source of this sequence is a middle-aged woman in good health. Some clones in this sample may be carry-over from other donors' samples. CDR3 nucleotides: TGTGCCAGCAGTACTACCCTCAGGGATCAGCCCCAGCATTTT. Translation gives CASSTTLRDQPQHF.